The 22 T cell receptor beta chains listed next were all sequenced from one sample in a study of blood T cell repertoires in COVID-19. Clones were read by immunoSEQ multiplex PCR, and TCRdb kept only the in-frame ones, dropping some. Here the sample spans about 57,000 clones, 82% being singletons. Source material: peripheral blood. These receptors originate from a woman aged 55-75 years with acute or convalescent COVID-19.

This sequence joins TRBV11-2 and TRBJ2-7, with a tentative D call TRBD2 (5 bases). Deletions cut 5 bases from V and 3 bases from J, with 11 bases between. Germline V CDR1 and CDR2: SGHAT, FQNNGV. The length of the CDR3 is 13 residues. The CDR3 DNA sequence: TGTGCCAGCAGCCAAGGACGGGACTACGAGCAGTACTTC. Its translation is CASSQGRDYEQYF.

The chain carries TRBV6-6 and TRBJ1-2; 8 nucleotides line up with TRBD1. CDR3 length equals 14 residues. The germline CDR1 and CDR2 sequences are MNHNY and SVGAGI (reference sequence). After removal of 10 bases from V and 8 bases from J, the junction contained 15 bases not matched to a gene. The CDR3 protein is CATEGDRGTYGYTF. CDR3 sequence (DNA): TGTGCCACCGAGGGAGACAGGGGTACATACGGCTACACCTTC.

The chain uses TRBV19 and TRBJ1-4; the match to TRBD1 covers 7 bases. Germline CDR1 LNHDA, CDR2 SQIVND (reference sequence). Unmatched junction bases numbered 10, after V lost 5 bases and J lost 4 bases. The CDR3 has 16 residues. CDR3 protein: CASSGDPGQYNEKLFF. The DNA for the CDR3 is TGTGCCAGTAGTGGCGATCCGGGACAGTATAATGAAAAACTGTTTTTT.

The chain recombines TRBV7-2 with TRBJ1-5, with 8 bases aligning to TRBD1. Germline-derived CDR1 and CDR2 are SGHTA and FQGNSA. The CDR3 has 15 amino acids. V gave up 5 bases and J gave up 0 bases; unmatched junction bases: 3. In nucleotides, the CDR3 is TGTGCCAGCAGCCGGACAGGGTATAGCAATCAGCCCCAGCATTTT. Its translation: CASSRTGYSNQPQHF.

This clone was picked up a small number of times. The V and J genes are TRBV5-4 and TRBJ2-5; 7 bases align to TRBD1. The germline V gene encodes CDR1 SGHNT and CDR2 YYREEE (reference sequence). With 4 bases clipped from V and 2 bases from J, the junction kept 2 bases outside the gene matches. This CDR3 contains 13 residues. The CDR3 DNA follows: TGTGCCAGCAGCCTGGGACAGCAAGAGACCCAGTACTTC. It specifies CASSLGQQETQYF.

CDR3 region: CASSLHTTTGARSPLHF. In DNA, the CDR3 is TGCGCCAGCAGCTTACACACTACCACAGGGGCTAGGTCACCCCTCCACTTT. This chain joins TRBV5-1 and TRBJ1-6, with 7 bases fitting TRBD1. This CDR3 is built from 17 residues. Germline V gives CDR1 SGHRS, CDR2 YFSETQ. V was clipped by 2 bases and J by 10 bases; unmatched bases: 15.

This chain uses TRBV18 with TRBJ2-2; D possibly corresponds to TRBD2 (5 bases). The germline V gene has CDR1 KGHSH and CDR2 LQKENI. V was trimmed by 3 bases and J by 13 bases, leaving 21 bases between them. The CDR3 totals 15 residues. CDR3 nucleotides: TGTGCCAGCTCACCCGACGACGGGGTCTTCACTGGGCTGTTTTTT. Its translation: CASSPDDGVFTGLFF.

The rearrangement links TRBV9 to TRBJ2-2, with 11 bases identical to TRBD1. The CDR3 loop spans 15 amino acids. Germline CDR1 reads SGDLS; CDR2 reads YYNGEE. With V trimmed by 3 bases and J by 6 bases, 4 bases remained unmatched. CDR3 loop: CASSAGTGGPGELFF. In DNA, the CDR3 is TGTGCCAGCAGCGCTGGGACAGGGGGTCCCGGGGAGCTGTTTTTT.

The chain has TRBV9 and TRBJ2-2; perhaps TRBD1 as D (6 bases). The CDR3 contains 14 residues. CDR1 and CDR2 from the germline V gene are SGDLS and YYNGEE. Trimming cost V 7 bases and J 5 bases, with 15 bases left between them. CDR3 DNA sequence: TGTGCCAGCTCTTGGGGGCGACGTACCGGGGAGCTGTTTTTT. Translating it yields CASSWGRRTGELFF.

The chain links TRBV7-9 to TRBJ2-3; TRBD1 matches at 8 bases. The germline gives CDR1 SEHNR, CDR2 FQNEAQ (reference sequence). This CDR3 comprises 15 residues. With V trimmed by 3 bases and J by 4 bases, 6 bases remained unmatched. In DNA, the CDR3 is TGTGCCAGCAGCTTGGACAGGGTAATTGCAGATACGCAGTATTTT. This sequence encodes CASSLDRVIADTQYF.

The chain recombines TRBV19 with TRBJ1-1; tentative D call: TRBD1 (5 bases). The V end was cut by 3 bases, the J end by 0 bases, with 5 bases between. This CDR3 has 13 amino acids. Germline V gene sequence: CDR1 LNHDA, CDR2 SQIVND (reference sequence). CDR3 loop: CASSMGLNTEAFF. CDR3 DNA sequence: TGTGCCAGTAGTATGGGGCTGAACACTGAAGCTTTCTTT.

The CDR3 bases are TGTGCCACCAGTGATTTGAACAGAGCCAACGGGGAGCTGTTTTTT. Protein: CATSDLNRANGELFF. The chain links TRBV24-1 to TRBJ2-2, with D hard to call. Germline values: CDR1 KGHDR, CDR2 SFDVKD. The CDR3 runs to 15 residues. The V and J ends lost 0 bases and 7 bases respectively, with 11 bases between them.

The V gene is TRBV11-2, the J gene TRBJ2-7; D remains ambiguous. Trimming cost V 4 bases and J 2 bases, with 15 bases left between them. CDR1 and CDR2 from the germline V gene are SGHAT and FQNNGV. CDR3 length: 15 amino acids. The CDR3 here is CASSYTSHPPYEQYF. The CDR3 nucleotides read TGTGCCAGCAGCTATACATCCCACCCTCCCTACGAGCAGTACTTC.

The chain carries TRBV10-2 and TRBJ1-5; D unclear. V dropped 4 bases and J dropped 7 bases, with 14 bases sitting between them. The germline V gene has CDR1 WSHSY and CDR2 SAAADI. The CDR3 spans 14 residues. CDR3 sequence reads: CASSGTAERQPQHF. The CDR3 nucleotides read TGCGCCAGCAGTGGAACGGCGGAACGGCAGCCCCAGCATTTT.

The CDR3 loop is CASREDRGLTDTQYF. CDR3 sequence (DNA): TGTGCCAGCAGAGAGGACAGGGGGCTGACAGATACGCAGTATTTT. The gene calls are TRBV6-5 and TRBJ2-3; 11 bases are shared with TRBD1. Germline CDR1 and CDR2: MNHEY and SVGAGI. The ends lost 6 bases at V and 3 bases at J; junction bases unmatched: 5. CDR3 length equals 15 residues.

The V and J genes are TRBV30 and TRBJ2-5; D is perhaps TRBD1 (6 bases). Germline assignment: CDR1 GTSNPN and CDR2 SVGIG (reference sequence). Trimming shortened V by 2 bases and J by 7 bases, and 17 bases separated the two germline ends. The CDR3 runs to 14 residues. The CDR3 coding sequence is TGTGCCTGGAGTAACGGACAGCCCTTAGGGACCCAGTACTTC. It specifies CAWSNGQPLGTQYF.

This clone was recorded a few times. The V and J genes are TRBV10-2 and TRBJ1-1; TRBD1 matches 8 bases. The V and J ends lost 10 bases and 1 base, in that order; junction bases with no gene match: 5. The CDR3 totals 13 residues. Per germline, CDR1 WSHSY and CDR2 SAAADI. In nucleotides, the CDR3 is TGCGCCACTGCGGACAGGGAGAACACTGAAGCTTTCTTT. Amino acids: CATADRENTEAFF.

The chain uses TRBV7-9 and TRBJ2-1, with TRBD2 identical over 7 bases. CDR3 size: 13 residues. CDR1 and CDR2 (germline): SEHNR, FQNEAQ (reference sequence). The junction had 9 bases not matched to a gene; V was cut back by 6 bases and J by 10 bases. The CDR3 loop is CASRPGGYQEQFF. In nucleotides, the CDR3 is TGTGCCAGCAGACCCGGGGGGTACCAAGAGCAGTTCTTC.

In DNA form, the CDR3 reads TGTGCTAGTGGTTTGGTACGGGACAGGGCGTCCTACGAGCAGTACTTC. This sequence encodes CASGLVRDRASYEQYF. The chain has TRBV12-5 and TRBJ2-7; 9 nucleotides match TRBD1. This CDR3 spans 16 amino acids. After removal of 0 bases from V and 1 base from J, the junction contained 4 bases not matched to a gene. CDR1 is LGHNT, CDR2 FRNRAP, per germline. Supplemented by reference TRBV12-5 and TRBJ2-7, the full variable domain reads DARVTQTPRHKVTEMGQEVTMRCQPILGHNTVFWYRQTMMQGLELLAYFRNRAPLDDSGMPKDRFSAEMPDATLATLKIQPSEPRDSAVYFCASGLVRDRASYEQYFGPGTRLTVT.

V gene TRBV4-3 combines with J gene TRBJ1-1; D unclear. The V and J ends lost 0 bases and 4 bases respectively, with 9 bases between them. The CDR3 length is 14 residues. Germline V lookup: CDR1 LGHNA, CDR2 YSLEER. CDR3 in DNA: TGCGCCAGCAGCCAAGATCGGGTGGGCACTGAAGCTTTCTTT. Its protein product is CASSQDRVGTEAFF.

This clone appeared a single time. The V gene is TRBV6-2 or TRBV6-3, the J gene TRBJ1-5, with 9 bases that match TRBD1. Trimming removed 0 bases from V and 7 bases from J; junction bases left unmatched: 4. The CDR3 length is 15 residues. Looked up from germline, CDR1 is MNHEY and CDR2 is SVGEGT. CDR3 nucleotides: TGTGCCAGCAGTTACTCTTTGGACAGGGGCCAGCCCCAGCATTTT. Protein sequence: CASSYSLDRGQPQHF.

V and J are TRBV5-3 and TRBJ2-7, with D possibly matching TRBD2 (5 bases). TRBV5-3 counts as an open reading frame of uncertain function. V gave up 2 bases and J gave up 2 bases, with 11 bases separating them. CDR3 length: 14 amino acids. CDR3 in DNA: TGTGCCAGAAGCTTTATGGACTTTACCTACGAGCAGTACTTC. Amino acids: CARSFMDFTYEQYF.